These 32 T cell receptor beta chains share one sample of origin, sequenced in a study of blood T cells in healthy people across ages. Through a sample-barcoded 5' primer and a J-beta primer mix, a second PCR was run for about 6 to 12 cycles. TCRdb processed the 5' RACE reads anew with MiXCR; each CDR3 protein has one entry. The table records about a million distinct CDR3 sequences, around 54% of them present only once. Sample: blood. All receptors come from a woman aged 55-69 years in good health.

In the case of this clonotype: Sequence at one end of the junction differs from germline and may be a read error. The V and J genes are TRBV7-9 and TRBJ2-7; TRBD1 or TRBD2 may be the D gene (5 bases each). The germline gives CDR1 SEHNR, CDR2 FQNEAQ (reference sequence). The CDR3 loop spans 14 amino acids. CDR3 sequence: CTSSLPGSSYEQYF. In nucleotides, the CDR3 is TGTACCAGCAGCTTACCAGGGAGCTCCTACGAGCAGTACTTC.

Comments on this clonotype: A much more abundant neighbour one base away suggests this may be a read error. The chain carries TRBV20-1 and TRBJ2-1; 9 bases align to TRBD2. CDR1 is DFQATT and CDR2 is SNEGSKA in the germline V gene (reference sequence). The CDR3 runs 14 residues. V trimming: 5 bases; J trimming: 13 bases; junction bases outside the gene matches: 15. The CDR3 DNA reads as TGCAGTGCTCCAGATAGCGGGAGAAGAGAGACCCAGTTCTTC. It yields the protein CSAPDSGRRETQFF.

V is TRBV12-3 or TRBV12-4 and J is TRBJ1-6, with no clear D. Between the trimmed V and J ends, which lost 2 bases and 13 bases, there was a span of 12 bases. The CDR3 consists of 13 residues. The DNA of the CDR3 is TGTGCCAGCAGTTTACTACTTGCGGGTCCCCTCCACTTT. It yields the protein CASSLLLAGPLHF.

This clonotype was seen more than once but under ten times. The V and J genes are TRBV6-2 or TRBV6-3 and TRBJ2-4; D unresolved. The V and J ends lost 5 bases and 0 bases respectively, with 17 bases between them. The length of the CDR3 is 17 residues. The germline gives CDR1 MNHEY, CDR2 SVGEGT. CDR3 DNA: TGTGCCAGCAGTCCGGGTAGTTTAACCATAGCCAAAAACATTCAGTACTTC. Amino acid sequence: CASSPGSLTIAKNIQYF.

This clonotype has a single count. The rearrangement links TRBV27 to TRBJ1-1; the D gene is possibly TRBD1 (5 bases). The V and J ends lost 3 bases and 9 bases respectively, with 17 bases between them. There are 14 residues in the CDR3. Germline values: CDR1 MNHEY, CDR2 SMNVEV (reference sequence). The CDR3 region is CASSFRAGYDQAFF. CDR3 sequence (DNA): TGTGCCAGCAGTTTCAGGGCAGGCTATGATCAAGCTTTCTTT.

The V call is TRBV7-7, the J call TRBJ2-5; the D is unclear. Germline CDR1 SSHAT, CDR2 FNYEAQ (reference sequence). This CDR3 spans 13 amino acids. V lost 7 bases to trimming and J lost 1 base, with 10 bases between them. CDR3 in amino acids: CASTTGFQETQYF. In DNA, the CDR3 is TGTGCCAGCACGACGGGTTTCCAAGAGACCCAGTACTTC.

In regard to this clonotype: This may come from a read error, since a much larger clone is one base off. This sequence joins TRBV10-3 and TRBJ2-5; TRBD2 agrees at 7 bases. The V gene's germline CDR1 is ENHRY and CDR2 SYGVKD. Trimming cost V 8 bases and J 11 bases; bases outside gene matches: 17. The CDR3 has 14 residues. The CDR3 DNA is TGTGCCATCCGGGGCGGGAGCATGGGCAATGAGCAGTACTTC. Its protein product is CAIRGGSMGNEQYF.

This rearrangement joins TRBV10-3 to TRBJ2-3; no clear D gene. The V end lost 6 bases, the J end lost 5 bases, and 6 bases lay between the germline ends. Per the germline V gene, CDR1 is ENHRY and CDR2 is SYGVKD. The CDR3 is 11 residues long. The CDR3, as DNA: TGTGCCATCAGGGACGGAGATACGCAGTATTTT. Residues: CAIRDGDTQYF.

The count of this clonotype is one. The chain carries TRBV5-1 and TRBJ2-5; 11 bases are a match to TRBD2. V lost 4 bases, J lost 5 bases, and 7 bases stayed unmatched. The V gene's germline CDR1 is SGHRS and CDR2 YFSETQ. CDR3 length: 15 residues. In DNA, the CDR3 is TGCGCCAGCAGCGAGGGACTAGCGGCCTGGGAGACCCAGTACTTC. It yields the protein CASSEGLAAWETQYF.

The chain has TRBV20-1 and TRBJ2-3, with 9 bases that match TRBD2. V lost 0 bases and J lost 0; bases outside the gene matches: 10. This CDR3 has 18 amino acids. CDR1 and CDR2 from the germline V gene are DFQATT and SNEGSKA (reference sequence). The CDR3: CSARDGTSLITSTDTQYF. The CDR3 DNA sequence: TGCAGTGCTAGAGATGGGACTAGCCTTATTACTAGCACAGATACGCAGTATTTT.

The V call is TRBV12-3 or TRBV12-4, the J call TRBJ2-7, with D uncertain. V gave up 6 bases and J gave up 3 bases, with 9 bases separating them. CDR3 length equals 12 residues. CDR3 sequence: CASSPADYEQYF. CDR3 nucleotides: TGTGCCAGCAGCCCGGCGGACTACGAGCAGTACTTC.

This rearrangement joins TRBV19 to TRBJ2-4, with 7 bases aligning to TRBD1. Germline V lookup: CDR1 LNHDA, CDR2 SQIVND (reference sequence). The trim removed 6 bases at V and 1 base at J, leaving 6 bases unmatched. The CDR3 has 15 amino acids. The chain's CDR3 is CASSDRVRAKNIQYF. CDR3 coding DNA: TGTGCCAGTAGCGACAGGGTTCGGGCCAAAAACATTCAGTACTTC.

This clonotype occurred once. The chain joins TRBV5-6 to TRBJ2-7, with D tentatively TRBD2 (6 bases). Per the germline V gene, CDR1 is SGHDT and CDR2 is YYEEEE. This CDR3 comprises 16 residues. Between the trimmed V and J ends, which lost 4 bases and 2 bases, there was a span of 19 bases. CDR3 nucleotide sequence: TGTGCCAGCAGCGGGGGTTCCGGGACTCATACCTACGAGCAGTACTTC. This sequence encodes CASSGGSGTHTYEQYF. Full variable domain (outside the CDR3, taken from reference TRBV5-6 and TRBJ2-7): DAGVTQSPTHLIKTRGQQVTLRCSPKSGHDTVSWYQQALGQGPQFIFQYYEEEERQRGNFPDRFSGHQFPNYSSELNVNALLLGDSALYLCASSGGSGTHTYEQYFGPGTRLTVT.

CDR3 loop: CASSRKPTWRQETQYF. The CDR3 DNA sequence: TGTGCCAGCAGCCGAAAACCTACTTGGAGGCAAGAGACCCAGTACTTC. The V gene is TRBV27, the J gene TRBJ2-5, with D tentatively TRBD2 (5 bases). Trimming left V 6 bases short and J 2 bases short, with 19 bases between. Germline CDR1 reads MNHEY; CDR2 reads SMNVEV (reference sequence). The CDR3 length is 16 residues.

The chain joins TRBV25-1 to TRBJ2-4; D unresolved. The assigned J gene may be wrong: the sequence end matches TRBJ2-7 better. CDR3 length equals 13 residues. Germline assignment: CDR1 MGHDK and CDR2 SYGVNS. As DNA, the CDR3 is TGTGCCAGCAGTAACCGTGGGGTCTCCGAGCAGTACTTC. Amino acids: CASSNRGVSEQYF.

V gene TRBV7-9 combines with J gene TRBJ2-5; TRBD2 might be the D (5 bases). CDR1 is SEHNR, CDR2 FQNEAQ, per germline (reference sequence). Deletions cut 1 base from V and 2 bases from J, with 14 bases between. The CDR3 totals 16 residues. CDR3 sequence reads: CASSLEDLTSQETQYF. The DNA of the CDR3 is TGTGCCAGCAGCTTAGAAGATTTAACTAGTCAAGAGACCCAGTACTTC.

The CDR3 here is CASNPRGPYSNQPQHF. CDR3 in DNA: TGTGCCAGCAACCCCAGGGGGCCCTATAGCAATCAGCCCCAGCATTTT. J is TRBJ1-5 and V is TRBV27; 8 bases are shared with TRBD1. This CDR3 is 16 amino acids long. The junction had 8 bases not matched to a gene; V was cut back by 7 bases and J by 0 bases. CDR1 and CDR2 (germline): MNHEY, SMNVEV (reference sequence).

The V call is TRBV15, the J call TRBJ2-7; 7 nucleotides line up with TRBD1. CDR3 length: 14 residues. Trimming took 2 bases from V and 7 from J; bases not matched to a gene: 8. The germline CDR1 and CDR2 sequences are LNHNV and YYDKDF (reference sequence). The CDR3 DNA sequence: TGTGCCACCAGCAGATCAGACAGGGTCGATGAGCAGTACTTC. Amino acids: CATSRSDRVDEQYF.

This clonotype occurred a few times. V and J are TRBV5-1 and TRBJ2-1; TRBD2 agrees at 12 bases. V shed 5 bases and J 4 bases; nucleotides not matched to a gene: 4. The CDR3 has 15 amino acids. Per the germline V gene, CDR1 is SGHRS and CDR2 is YFSETQ. This CDR3 is CASSGTSGSYNEQFF. The CDR3 region has the DNA TGCGCCAGCAGTGGGACTAGCGGGTCTTACAATGAGCAGTTCTTC.

This clonotype was seen a few times. The chain recombines TRBV5-1 with TRBJ2-5; tentatively, D is TRBD2 (6 bases). This CDR3 spans 16 amino acids. Trimming removed 0 bases at V and 2 bases at J, with 14 bases between. CDR1 and CDR2 (germline): SGHRS, YFSETQ. CDR3 DNA sequence: TGCGCCAGCAGCTTGGCCGTTGCTAGCGATCAAGAGACCCAGTACTTC. It codes for CASSLAVASDQETQYF.

The chain recombines TRBV27 with TRBJ1-5; TRBD1 agrees at 8 bases. Germline CDR1 MNHEY, CDR2 SMNVEV (reference sequence). Trimming cost V 6 bases and J 1 base; bases outside gene matches: 11. The CDR3 runs 17 residues. For the CDR3, the DNA is TGTGCCAGCAGCCCCTACGGACAGGGCGGAAGCAATCAGCCCCAGCATTTT. Its protein is CASSPYGQGGSNQPQHF.

This clonotype was recorded a few times. The J gene is TRBJ2-4, the V gene TRBV27; D gene ambiguous. The CDR3 covers 13 residues. V lost 2 bases and J 7 bases, leaving 9 bases between the germline ends. The germline gives CDR1 MNHEY, CDR2 SMNVEV (reference sequence). The CDR3 reads CASSLPGSNIQYF. DNA for the CDR3: TGTGCCAGCAGTTTACCGGGTTCGAACATTCAGTACTTC.

The gene calls are TRBV7-2 and TRBJ2-1; 8 bases are a match to TRBD2. V lost 1 base to trimming and J lost 15 bases; unmatched junction nucleotides: 5. This CDR3 has 12 amino acids. Per germline, CDR1 SGHTA and CDR2 FQGNSA. In DNA form, the CDR3 reads TGTGCCAGCAGCTTAGTGGGACTAGTCCCGTTCTTC. Its protein is CASSLVGLVPFF. Filled out from reference TRBV7-2 and TRBJ2-1, the complete variable domain reads GAGVSQSPSNKVTEKGKDVELRCDPISGHTALYWYRQSLGQGLEFLIYFQGNSAPDKSGLPSDRFSAERTGGSVSTLTIQRTQQEDSAVYLCASSLVGLVPFFGPGTRLTVL.

This clonotype was counted between two and nine times. This chain's CDR3 is CASSEVVGTEETQYF. Written as DNA, the CDR3 is TGTGCCAGCAGTGAAGTGGTGGGGACAGAAGAGACCCAGTACTTC. The chain combines TRBV2 with TRBJ2-5; 7 nucleotides agree with TRBD1. CDR3 length: 15 amino acids. With 1 base clipped from V and 3 bases from J, the junction kept 5 bases outside the gene matches. Germline assignment: CDR1 SNHLY and CDR2 FYNNEI. The full variable domain, with the rest looked up from reference TRBV2 and TRBJ2-5, is EPEVTQTPSHQVTQMGQEVILRCVPISNHLYFYWYRQILGQKVEFLVSFYNNEISEKSEIFDDQFSVERPDGSNFTLKIRSTKLEDSAMYFCASSEVVGTEETQYFGPGTRLLVL.

V usage is TRBV30 and J usage is TRBJ2-7; D is unclear. The CDR3 is 11 amino acids. With 5 bases removed from V and 5 bases from J, the gap between germline ends came to 10 bases. CDR1 and CDR2 (germline): GTSNPN, SVGIG (reference sequence). The CDR3 DNA reads TGTGCCTGGGCACCTGGGAACGAGCAGTACTTC. Translated, it gives CAWAPGNEQYF. Together with reference TRBV30 and TRBJ2-7, the CDR3 gives the full variable domain: SQTIHQWPATLVQPVGSPLSLECTVEGTSNPNLYWYRQAAGRGLQLLFYSVGIGQISSEVPQNLSASRPQDRQFILSSKKLLLSDSGFYLCAWAPGNEQYFGPGTRLTVT.

The chain carries TRBV20-1 and TRBJ2-3; no clear D. Trimming took off 3 bases at V and 1 base at J, with 11 bases between the two ends. CDR1 DFQATT and CDR2 SNEGSKA come from the germline V gene (reference sequence). This CDR3 has 14 residues. The CDR3: CSARSVGGTDTQYF. The CDR3 DNA reads TGCAGTGCTAGGAGTGTGGGTGGCACAGATACGCAGTATTTT.

This chain links TRBV20-1 with TRBJ2-3; 9 bases match TRBD2. The CDR3 runs to 15 residues. CDR1 and CDR2 from the germline V gene are DFQATT and SNEGSKA (reference sequence). V lost 4 bases, J lost 1 base, and 6 bases stayed unmatched. CDR3 coding DNA: TGCAGTGCTACATTAGCGGGGGAGTGCACAGATACGCAGTATTTT. Translated, it gives CSATLAGECTDTQYF.

The chain recombines TRBV10-3 with TRBJ2-1, with TRBD1 identical over 9 bases. Germline trimming cut 6 bases from V and 4 bases from J; bases unmatched to any gene: 4. Germline V gives CDR1 ENHRY, CDR2 SYGVKD. CDR3 length: 14 amino acids. The CDR3 DNA reads TGTGCCATCAGGAAGGGACAGGGTTACAATGAGCAGTTCTTC. Translation gives CAIRKGQGYNEQFF.

The chain employs TRBV7-2 and TRBJ1-2; 7 nucleotides agree with TRBD1. CDR1 and CDR2 from the germline V gene are SGHTA and FQGNSA. The CDR3 length is 15 residues. The ends lost 5 bases at V and 4 bases at J; junction bases unmatched: 10. The CDR3 DNA is TGTGCCAGCAGCGCCGACAGGGCTCCTCTCTATGGCTACACCTTC. Translated: CASSADRAPLYGYTF.

This clonotype was counted a few times. V gene TRBV7-2 combines with J gene TRBJ2-5, with D maybe TRBD2 (6 bases). The J call may be faulty, since TRBJ2-7 better matches the DNA end. Per the germline V gene, CDR1 is SGHTA and CDR2 is FQGNSA. The CDR3 is 16 amino acids. CDR3 coding DNA: TGTGCCAGCAGCTCAAGGGCAGGGATAAGGGGAGGCGAGCAGTACTTC. Encoded protein: CASSSRAGIRGGEQYF.

The rearrangement joins TRBV7-2 to TRBJ2-3; 11 nucleotides agree with TRBD2. This CDR3 has 17 amino acids. J was trimmed by 1 base and V by 2 bases; bases with no gene match: 5. CDR1 and CDR2 (germline): SGHTA, FQGNSA. Here the CDR3 DNA reads TGTGCCAGCAGCTTAATTAGCGGGAGGGCCCGCACAGATACGCAGTATTTT. Protein sequence: CASSLISGRARTDTQYF. Together with reference TRBV7-2 and TRBJ2-3, the CDR3 gives the full variable domain: GAGVSQSPSNKVTEKGKDVELRCDPISGHTALYWYRQSLGQGLEFLIYFQGNSAPDKSGLPSDRFSAERTGGSVSTLTIQRTQQEDSAVYLCASSLISGRARTDTQYFGPGTRLTVL.

For the CDR3, the DNA is TGTGCCAGCAGGAGACTAGCGGGAGTTGGGTTGAATGAGCAGTTCTTC. Its protein product is CASRRLAGVGLNEQFF. The chain employs TRBV27 and TRBJ2-1; 12 nucleotides align to TRBD2. CDR1 is MNHEY, CDR2 SMNVEV, per germline (reference sequence). Unmatched junction bases numbered 10, after V lost 6 bases and J lost 7 bases. The CDR3 consists of 16 residues.